This T cell receptor (beta chain) was captured in a study of blood T cell repertoires in COVID-19. Study at large: T cells, B-cell-depleted T cells, or PBMCs provided the cDNA or gDNA that served as material.

Individuals aged 18 to 89 years were recruited from around 22 US areas. The CDR3 is 13 amino acids. Trimming cost V 7 bases and J 2 bases; bases outside gene matches: 3. CDR1 and CDR2 from the germline V gene are MNHEY and SVGAGI. Authors' data handling: The assay estimated nucleated cells by amplifying reference gene primers. The assay was immunoSEQ multiplex PCR, and TCRdb's table has in-frame clones only and misses some. V, J and clone size were drawn from that table, and D and trimming were deduced from the DNA. The profile shows roughly 220,000 clones, around 90% of them singletons. The sequence was collected from a young man who had been exposed to COVID-19. This chain joins TRBV6-5 and TRBJ2-5, with TRBD1 matching 8 bases. The sequenced sample was PBMCs or T cells enriched from blood (not recorded which). The CDR3: CASTHRGQETQYF. The CDR3 DNA sequence: TGTGCCAGCACTCACAGGGGGCAAGAGACCCAGTACTTC.